These T cell receptor beta chains were read from a single sample in a study of T cells in tuberculosis. The table came from immunoSEQ multiplex PCR; TCRdb's copy has only in-frame clones and leaves some out. The sample lists over 30,000 clones; around 97% were seen once. The sample comprised PBMCs. Receptor source: a donor aged 10-35 years with latent tuberculosis or without tuberculosis infection. CDR3s include the opening cysteine and the closing phenylalanine or tryptophan. The D gene is left open where the match is weak. For some rows the clone size is stated as once, few or many, or as a class when expanded; others skip it.

CATSRDLSGRSPDTQYF,TGTGCCACCAGCAGAGATCTCAGCGGGAGGAGCCCAGATACGCAGTATTTT,TRBD2,.,TRBJ2-3,TRBV15
CASSRGPAEFYGYTF,TGTGCCAGCAGTCGAGGGCCGGCAGAATTCTATGGCTACACCTTC,.,.,TRBJ1-2,TRBV6-5
CSVVDTGGWQTQYF,TGCAGCGTTGTAGACACAGGGGGCTGGCAGACCCAGTACTTC,TRBD1,.,TRBJ2-5,TRBV29-1
CASSPVQGISTDTQYF,TGTGCCAGCAGCCCTGTACAGGGTATTAGCACAGATACGCAGTATTTT,.,.,TRBJ2-3,TRBV16
CASKRSAEAFF,TGTGCCAGCAAGCGGTCGGCTGAAGCTTTCTTT,.,.,TRBJ1-1,TRBV6-1
CASSFLREQFF,TGTGCCAGCAGCTTTTTGCGGGAGCAGTTCTTC,.,once,TRBJ2-1,TRBV7-9
CASSFRTDSTDTQYF,TGTGCCAGCAGCTTCAGGACAGATAGCACAGATACGCAGTATTTT,.,.,TRBJ2-3,TRBV7-6
CAISQGQGAFYGYTF,TGTGCCATCAGTCAGGGACAGGGGGCGTTCTATGGCTACACCTTC,TRBD1,.,TRBJ1-2,TRBV10-3
CASSPTPGDTEAFF,TGTGCCAGCAGCCCCACCCCAGGGGACACTGAAGCTTTCTTT,.,.,TRBJ1-1,TRBV7-2
CASSSDRGLWDTGELFF,TGTGCCAGCAGCTCAGACAGGGGGCTTTGGGACACCGGGGAGCTGTTTTTT,TRBD1,.,TRBJ2-2,TRBV9
CASSRAGLGTQYF,TGTGCCAGCAGCCGAGCCGGCCTAGGGACCCAGTACTTC,.,.,TRBJ2-5,TRBV14
CASSDDGVVRVGNQPQHF,TGTGCCAGCAGTGATGATGGGGTCGTGAGGGTGGGCAATCAGCCCCAGCATTTT,.,.,TRBJ1-5,TRBV6-1
CASSFRRVSTDTQYF,TGTGCCAGCAGCTTTCGCCGGGTCAGCACAGATACGCAGTATTTT,.,.,TRBJ2-3,TRBV7-9
CASSRRGFREQFF,TGTGCCAGCAGCCGAAGGGGGTTCAGGGAGCAGTTCTTC,.,.,TRBJ2-1,TRBV9
CASSVQQGANTGELFF,TGTGCCAGCAGCGTTCAACAGGGGGCGAACACCGGGGAGCTGTTTTTT,TRBD1,.,TRBJ2-2,TRBV9
CAISEKGQGSQPQHF,TGTGCCATCAGTGAAAAGGGACAGGGTAGTCAGCCCCAGCATTTT,TRBD1,.,TRBJ1-5,TRBV10-3
CSASARPEAFF,TGCAGTGCCAGCGCCCGACCTGAAGCTTTCTTT,.,.,TRBJ1-1,TRBV20-1
CASSPRSELFSGANVLTF,TGTGCCAGCAGCCCCCGTAGTGAGTTATTCTCTGGGGCCAACGTCCTGACTTTC,.,.,TRBJ2-6,TRBV9
CAWTSDRMWETQYF,TGTGCCTGGACCTCGGACAGAATGTGGGAGACCCAGTACTTC,.,.,TRBJ2-5,TRBV30
CASSQDLAGFSEQYF,TGTGCCAGCAGCCAAGACCTAGCGGGGTTTTCCGAGCAGTACTTC,TRBD2,.,TRBJ2-7,TRBV4-2
CASSLVYGGLRTTEAFF,TGTGCCAGCAGCTTAGTCTATGGGGGCCTCCGTACCACTGAAGCTTTCTTT,.,.,TRBJ1-1,TRBV11-2
CASSPLVSRGSSTDTQYF,TGTGCCAGCTCACCACTCGTTTCGAGGGGGAGTAGCACAGATACGCAGTATTTT,.,.,TRBJ2-3,TRBV18
CASSETGGAAQPQHF,TGTGCCAGCAGTGAGACAGGGGGCGCGGCTCAGCCCCAGCATTTT,TRBD1,.,TRBJ1-5,TRBV6-1
CASSKSGVEQYF,TGCGCCAGCAGTAAATCAGGGGTCGAGCAGTACTTC,.,.,TRBJ2-7,TRBV10-2
CASSIGAAVRETQYF,TGTGCCAGTAGTATAGGGGCAGCTGTTCGGGAGACCCAGTACTTC,.,.,TRBJ2-5,TRBV19
CASGLVGWGDQPQHF,TGTGCTAGTGGTTTGGTCGGTTGGGGGGACCAGCCCCAGCATTTT,.,.,TRBJ1-5,TRBV12-5
CAWSVETGYEQYF,TGTGCCTGGAGTGTAGAGACAGGGTACGAGCAGTACTTC,TRBD1,.,TRBJ2-7,TRBV30
CASRNRWTGKNTEAFF,TGTGCCAGCAGAAACCGATGGACAGGGAAGAACACTGAAGCTTTCTTT,TRBD1,.,TRBJ1-1,TRBV2
CATSRPGQNFNYGYTF,TGTGCCACCAGCAGACCAGGACAGAATTTTAACTATGGCTACACCTTC,.,.,TRBJ1-2,TRBV15
CASSLGGRENTEAFF,TGCGCCAGCAGCTTGGGGGGCAGGGAGAACACTGAAGCTTTCTTT,.,.,TRBJ1-1,TRBV5-1
CASNIRDKAYEQYF,TGTGCCAGCAATATCCGGGACAAAGCCTACGAGCAGTACTTC,.,.,TRBJ2-7,TRBV2
CASSPFSGDKANEQFF,TGCGCCAGCAGCCCTTTCTCCGGGGATAAAGCCAATGAGCAGTTCTTC,.,.,TRBJ2-1,TRBV5-1
CASSPKNGHYEQYF,TGTGCCAGCTCACCAAAAAACGGTCACTACGAGCAGTACTTC,.,.,TRBJ2-7,TRBV18
CAISESFLDAQETQYF,TGTGCCATCAGTGAGTCGTTTCTAGACGCCCAAGAGACCCAGTACTTC,.,.,TRBJ2-5,TRBV10-3
CASSLKEDGYTF,TGTGCCAGTAGCTTAAAGGAGGATGGCTACACCTTC,.,.,TRBJ1-2,TRBV5-4
CASSPRRGGGNTIYF,TGTGCCAGCTCACCTCGGAGAGGGGGTGGAAACACCATATATTTT,.,.,TRBJ1-3,TRBV18
CASSLMAEGDPRTDTQYF,TGCGCCAGCAGCTTAATGGCAGAGGGGGACCCACGCACAGATACGCAGTATTTT,.,.,TRBJ2-3,TRBV5-1
CASSVGQGSHIQYF,TGTGCCAGCAGCGTGGGACAGGGGTCTCACATTCAGTACTTC,TRBD1,.,TRBJ2-4,TRBV9
CASSLDPASGGARDTQYF,TGTGCCAGCAGCTTAGACCCGGCTAGCGGGGGGGCCAGGGATACGCAGTATTTT,TRBD2,.,TRBJ2-3,TRBV7-2
CASSPGQGALGQFF,TGTGCCAGCAGCCCGGGACAGGGGGCGTTAGGGCAGTTCTTC,TRBD1,.,TRBJ2-1,TRBV9
CAISESADKVTYEQYF,TGTGCCATCAGTGAGTCGGCGGACAAAGTCACCTACGAGCAGTACTTC,.,few,TRBJ2-7,TRBV10-3
CASSQDRSLANLQETQYF,TGCGCCAGCAGCCAAGATCGTTCCCTAGCGAACCTCCAAGAGACCCAGTACTTC,.,.,TRBJ2-5,TRBV4-1
CASSLGTGGSQPQHF,TGCGCCAGCAGCCTGGGGACAGGGGGGAGTCAGCCCCAGCATTTT,TRBD1,.,TRBJ1-5,TRBV4-1
CASNGLAYEQYF,TGTGCCAGCAATGGACTAGCCTACGAGCAGTACTTC,TRBD2,.,TRBJ2-7,TRBV6-1
CASSDESTDTQYF,TGTGCCAGCAGTGATGAGAGCACAGATACGCAGTATTTT,.,.,TRBJ2-3,TRBV2
CASQYGLGREAGEANYGYTF,TGTGCCTCCCAGTACGGGCTCGGCAGGGAGGCAGGCGAAGCTAACTATGGCTACACCTTC,.,.,TRBJ1-2,TRBV19
CASSIGPERVHEQYF,TGTGCCAGTAGTATAGGACCGGAGAGGGTCCACGAGCAGTACTTC,.,.,TRBJ2-7,TRBV19
CASSLTGMIEAFF,TGCGCCAGCAGCTTGACAGGAATGATTGAAGCTTTCTTT,.,.,TRBJ1-1,TRBV5-1
CASSSGLGALSYNEQFF,TGTGCCAGTAGTTCCGGACTAGGCGCTCTCTCCTACAATGAGCAGTTCTTC,TRBD2,.,TRBJ2-1,TRBV19
CASSSADLNTEAFF,TGCGCCAGCAGCTCGGCGGATTTGAACACTGAAGCTTTCTTT,.,.,TRBJ1-1,TRBV5-1
CASSIDGSGTSYNEQFF,TGTGCCAGTAGTATAGATGGGAGCGGGACGTCCTACAATGAGCAGTTCTTC,TRBD2,.,TRBJ2-1,TRBV19
CASKTGGGRTDEQFF,TGTGCCAGCAAAACGGGGGGCGGGAGGACGGATGAGCAGTTCTTC,TRBD2,.,TRBJ2-1,TRBV28
CASSRGTGELFF,TGTGCCAGCAGCCGGGGGACCGGGGAGCTGTTTTTT,.,.,TRBJ2-2,TRBV11-2
CASSEQGYGYTF,TGCGCCAGCAGCGAACAGGGCTATGGCTACACCTTC,.,few,TRBJ1-2,TRBV5-1
CASSPTSGEYNEQFF,TGTGCCAGCAGCCCGACTAGCGGGGAGTACAATGAGCAGTTCTTC,TRBD2,.,TRBJ2-1,TRBV6-4
CASSALGGSYNEQFF,TGTGCCAGCAGTGCACTCGGGGGGTCCTACAATGAGCAGTTCTTC,TRBD2,.,TRBJ2-1,TRBV25-1
CASSPTVSNTEAFF,TGTGCCAGCAGCCCTACAGTTTCGAACACTGAAGCTTTCTTT,.,once,TRBJ1-1,TRBV28